This T cell receptor beta chain comes out of a study of blood T cell repertoires in COVID-19. The CDR3 contains 17 residues. V lost 0 bases, J lost 5 bases, and 9 bases stayed unmatched. Germline CDR1 LGHNA, CDR2 YSLEER. Adults between roughly 18 and 89 years of age took part from 20 to 25 US areas. The data were produced by immunoSEQ multiplex PCR, yet TCRdb's version contains in-frame clones alone and is incomplete. The data show about 140,000 clones, about four fifths seen once. Source material: PBMCs or T cells enriched from blood (not recorded which). The TCR comes from a man between 35 and 55 years old with acute COVID-19. The chain links TRBV4-3 to TRBJ2-7, with TRBD2 identical over 11 bases. The CDR3 loop reads CASSQDWASGRLNEQYF. CDR3 nucleotide sequence: TGCGCCAGCAGCCAAGATTGGGCTAGCGGGAGGCTGAACGAGCAGTACTTC.